The entry that follows covers one TCR beta chain sequence. Generated by immunoSEQ multiplex PCR, the TCRdb table keeps only in-frame clones and is missing some. This repertoire shows about 5,000 clones, approximately 82% found once; its top ten account for under 5%. This record belongs to a study of immune evolution from preneoplasia to lung adenocarcinoma. The CDR3 spans 16 residues. The germline V and J ends were trimmed by 0 bases and 0 bases, with 12 bases remaining between them. Germline V gene data show CDR1 as SGHKS and CDR2 as YYEKEE (reference sequence). The sample consisted of FFPE minimally invasive lung adenocarcinoma tissue. This clonotype originated in a person between 60 and 80 years old with lung adenocarcinoma. The J gene is TRBJ1-1, the V gene TRBV5-5; D remains ambiguous. The CDR3 DNA follows: TGTGCCAGCAGCTTGGTTACCAGCTTATTGAACACTGAAGCTTTCTTT. Residues: CASSLVTSLLNTEAFF. Looking up the rest from reference TRBV5-5 and TRBJ1-1 gives the full variable domain: DAGVTQSPTHLIKTRGQQVTLRCSPISGHKSVSWYQQVLGQGPQFIFQYYEKEERGRGNFPDRFSARQFPNYSSELNVNALLLGDSALYLCASSLVTSLLNTEAFFGQGTRLTVV.